The entry below gives a single T cell receptor (beta chain) sequence along with its context. This CDR3 contains 15 residues. CDR1 is SNHLY and CDR2 is FYNNEI in the germline V gene. TCRdb re-called the 5' RACE reads; every CDR3 protein appears as one record, without DNA. The sample data list about 460,000 distinct CDR3 sequences. This record comes from a study of T cells expressing NK-cell markers. At the level of the study: It was sorted CD3+CD56-NKG2C+, CD3+CD56+NKG2C- and CD3+CD56+NKG2C+ T cells that provided the TCR beta repertoires. Seropositivity for HCMV was found in seven of the eight sequenced donors, with one seronegative.

This TCR was recovered from a woman between 45 and 65 years old in good health. The V and J genes are TRBV2 and TRBJ2-1; TCRdb reports TRBD1, a call that lacks DNA to check it against. What was sequenced was blood T cells: a sorted CD56 or NKG2C T cell subset, CD4+ or CD8+ T cells, or bulk PBMC T cells (not recorded which). CDR3 loop: CASILRQGLSNEQFF.